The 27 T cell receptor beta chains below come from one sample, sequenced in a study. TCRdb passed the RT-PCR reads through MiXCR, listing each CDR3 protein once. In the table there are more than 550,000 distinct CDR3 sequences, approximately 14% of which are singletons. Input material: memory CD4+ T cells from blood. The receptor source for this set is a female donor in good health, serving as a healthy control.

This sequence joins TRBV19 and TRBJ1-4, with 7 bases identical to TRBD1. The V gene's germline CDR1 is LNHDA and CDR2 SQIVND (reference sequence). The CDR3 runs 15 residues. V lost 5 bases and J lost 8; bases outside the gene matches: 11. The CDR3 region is CASSPRDSREEKLFF. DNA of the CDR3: TGTGCCAGTAGTCCCCGGGACAGTCGAGAAGAAAAACTGTTTTTT.

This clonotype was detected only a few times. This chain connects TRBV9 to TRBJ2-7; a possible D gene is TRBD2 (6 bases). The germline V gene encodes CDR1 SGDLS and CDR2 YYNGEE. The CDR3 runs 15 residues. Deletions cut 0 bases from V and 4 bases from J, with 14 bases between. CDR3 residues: CASSVGASEEYEQYF. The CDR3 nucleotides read TGTGCCAGCAGCGTAGGGGCTAGCGAGGAATACGAGCAGTACTTC.

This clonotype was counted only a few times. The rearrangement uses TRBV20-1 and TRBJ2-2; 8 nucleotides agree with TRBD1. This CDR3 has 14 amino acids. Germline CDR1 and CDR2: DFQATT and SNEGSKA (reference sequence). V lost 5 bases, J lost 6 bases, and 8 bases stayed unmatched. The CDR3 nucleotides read TGCAGTGCTCCCGGCAGGGGGCTCTCCGGGGAGCTGTTTTTT. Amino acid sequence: CSAPGRGLSGELFF.

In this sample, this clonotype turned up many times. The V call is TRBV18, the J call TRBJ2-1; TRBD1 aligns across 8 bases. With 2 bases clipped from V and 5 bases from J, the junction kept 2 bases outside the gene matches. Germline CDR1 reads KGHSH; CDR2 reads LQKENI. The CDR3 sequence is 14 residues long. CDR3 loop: CASSPRTGNNEQFF. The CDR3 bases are TGTGCCAGCTCACCAAGGACAGGGAACAATGAGCAGTTCTTC.

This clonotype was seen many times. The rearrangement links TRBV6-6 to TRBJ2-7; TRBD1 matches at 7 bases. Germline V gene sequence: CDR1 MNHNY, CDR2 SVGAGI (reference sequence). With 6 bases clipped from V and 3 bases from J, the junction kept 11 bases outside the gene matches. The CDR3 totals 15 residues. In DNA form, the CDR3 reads TGTGCCAGCAGCCTCCGGGACAGAGCCTTCTACGAGCAGTACTTC. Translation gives CASSLRDRAFYEQYF.

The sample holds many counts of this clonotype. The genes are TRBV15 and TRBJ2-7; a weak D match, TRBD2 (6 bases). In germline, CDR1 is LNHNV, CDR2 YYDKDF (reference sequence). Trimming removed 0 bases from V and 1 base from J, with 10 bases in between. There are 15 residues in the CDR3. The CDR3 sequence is CATSRDLAESYEQYF. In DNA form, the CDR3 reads TGTGCCACCAGCAGAGATTTAGCGGAGTCCTACGAGCAGTACTTC.

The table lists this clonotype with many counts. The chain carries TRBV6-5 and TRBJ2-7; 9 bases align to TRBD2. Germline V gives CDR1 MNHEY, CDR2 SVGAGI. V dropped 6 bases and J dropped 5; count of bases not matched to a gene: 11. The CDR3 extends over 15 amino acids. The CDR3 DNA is TGTGCCAGCAGGGATCCGGGACTAGCTCGCCACGAGCAGTACTTC. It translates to CASRDPGLARHEQYF.

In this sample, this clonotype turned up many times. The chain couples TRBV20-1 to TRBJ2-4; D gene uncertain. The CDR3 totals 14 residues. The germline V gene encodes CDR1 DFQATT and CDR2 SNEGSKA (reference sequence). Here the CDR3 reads CSWEKELAKNIQYF. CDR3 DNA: TGCAGCTGGGAAAAGGAACTAGCCAAAAACATTCAGTACTTC.

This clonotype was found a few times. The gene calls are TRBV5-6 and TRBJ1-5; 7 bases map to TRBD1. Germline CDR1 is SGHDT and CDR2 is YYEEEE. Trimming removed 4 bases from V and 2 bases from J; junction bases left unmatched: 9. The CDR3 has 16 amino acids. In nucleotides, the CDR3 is TGTGCCAGCAGCCAGACAGGGAATCAACGCAATCAGCCCCAGCATTTT. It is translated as CASSQTGNQRNQPQHF.

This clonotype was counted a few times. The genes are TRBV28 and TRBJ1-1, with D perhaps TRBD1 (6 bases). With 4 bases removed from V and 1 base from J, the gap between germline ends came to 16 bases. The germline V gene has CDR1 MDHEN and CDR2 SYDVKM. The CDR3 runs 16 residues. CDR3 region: CASSYPGVSWNTEAFF. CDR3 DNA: TGTGCCAGCAGTTATCCAGGGGTTTCTTGGAACACTGAAGCTTTCTTT.

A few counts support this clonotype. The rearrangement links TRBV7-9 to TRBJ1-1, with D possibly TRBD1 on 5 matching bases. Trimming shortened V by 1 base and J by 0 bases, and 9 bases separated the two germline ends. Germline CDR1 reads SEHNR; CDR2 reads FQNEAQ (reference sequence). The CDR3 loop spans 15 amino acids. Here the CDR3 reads CASSLEGTLNTEAFF. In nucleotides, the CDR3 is TGTGCCAGCAGCTTAGAGGGGACTCTGAACACTGAAGCTTTCTTT.

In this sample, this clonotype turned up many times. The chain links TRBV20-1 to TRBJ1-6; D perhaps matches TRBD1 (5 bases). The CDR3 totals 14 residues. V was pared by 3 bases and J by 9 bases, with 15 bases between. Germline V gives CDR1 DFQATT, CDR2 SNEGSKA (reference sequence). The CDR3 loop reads CSASPPGIISPLHF. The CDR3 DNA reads TGCAGTGCTAGTCCGCCAGGGATAATTTCACCCCTCCACTTT.

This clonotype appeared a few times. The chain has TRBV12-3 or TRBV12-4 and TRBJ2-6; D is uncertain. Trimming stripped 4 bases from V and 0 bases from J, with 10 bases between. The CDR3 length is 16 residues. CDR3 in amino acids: CASSYRLYSGANVLTF. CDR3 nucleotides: TGTGCCAGCAGTTACCGGTTGTACTCTGGGGCCAACGTCCTGACTTTC.

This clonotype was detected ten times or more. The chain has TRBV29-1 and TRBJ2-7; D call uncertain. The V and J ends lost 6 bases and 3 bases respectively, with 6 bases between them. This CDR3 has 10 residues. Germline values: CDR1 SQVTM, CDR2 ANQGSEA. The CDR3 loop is CSVGDYEQYF. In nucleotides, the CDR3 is TGCAGCGTGGGCGACTACGAGCAGTACTTC.

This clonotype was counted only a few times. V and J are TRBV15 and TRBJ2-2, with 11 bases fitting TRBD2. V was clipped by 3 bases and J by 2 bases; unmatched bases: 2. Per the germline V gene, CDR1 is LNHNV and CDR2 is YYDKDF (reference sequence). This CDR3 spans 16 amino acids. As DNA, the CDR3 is TGTGCCACCAGCAGGGGGACTAGCGGTAACACCGGGGAGCTGTTTTTT. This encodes CATSRGTSGNTGELFF.

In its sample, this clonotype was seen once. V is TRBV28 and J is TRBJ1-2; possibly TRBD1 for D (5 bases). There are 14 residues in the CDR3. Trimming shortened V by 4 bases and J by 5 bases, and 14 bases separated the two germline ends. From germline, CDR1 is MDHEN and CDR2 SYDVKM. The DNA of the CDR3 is TGTGCCAGCAGTTCGGGACCGTGGTCGTATGGCTACACCTTC. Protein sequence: CASSSGPWSYGYTF.

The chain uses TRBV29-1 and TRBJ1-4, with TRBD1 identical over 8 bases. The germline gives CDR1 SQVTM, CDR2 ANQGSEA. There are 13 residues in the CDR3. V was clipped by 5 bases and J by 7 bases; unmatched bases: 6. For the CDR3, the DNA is TGCAGCGTTTATGGGCAGGGGGCTGAAAAACTGTTTTTT. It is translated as CSVYGQGAEKLFF.

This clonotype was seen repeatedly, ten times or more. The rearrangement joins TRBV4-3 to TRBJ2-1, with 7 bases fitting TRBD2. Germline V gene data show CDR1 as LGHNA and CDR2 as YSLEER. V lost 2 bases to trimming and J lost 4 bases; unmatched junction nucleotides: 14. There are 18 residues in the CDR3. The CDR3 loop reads CASSQRAGSGMSYNEQFF. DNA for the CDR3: TGCGCCAGCAGCCAAAGAGCTGGAAGCGGGATGTCGTACAATGAGCAGTTCTTC.

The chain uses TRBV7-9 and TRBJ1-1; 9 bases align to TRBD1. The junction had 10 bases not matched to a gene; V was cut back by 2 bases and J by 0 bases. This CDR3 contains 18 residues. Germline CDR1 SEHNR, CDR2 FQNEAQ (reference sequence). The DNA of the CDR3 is TGTGCCAGCAGCTTAATCTTGGGACAGGGCCTATTGAACACTGAAGCTTTCTTT. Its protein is CASSLILGQGLLNTEAFF.

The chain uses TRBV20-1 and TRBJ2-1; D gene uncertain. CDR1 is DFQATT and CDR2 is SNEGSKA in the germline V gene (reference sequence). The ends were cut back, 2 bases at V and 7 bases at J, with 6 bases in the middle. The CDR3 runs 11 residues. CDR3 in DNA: TGCAGTGCTAGACAGTCGAATGAGCAGTTCTTC. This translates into CSARQSNEQFF.

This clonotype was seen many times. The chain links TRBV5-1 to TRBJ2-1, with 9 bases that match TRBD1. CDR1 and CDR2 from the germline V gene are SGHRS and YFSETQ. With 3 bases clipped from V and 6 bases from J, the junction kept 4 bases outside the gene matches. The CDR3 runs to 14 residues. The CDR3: CASSSGQGGNEQFF. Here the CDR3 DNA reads TGCGCCAGCAGCTCGGGACAGGGAGGCAATGAGCAGTTCTTC.

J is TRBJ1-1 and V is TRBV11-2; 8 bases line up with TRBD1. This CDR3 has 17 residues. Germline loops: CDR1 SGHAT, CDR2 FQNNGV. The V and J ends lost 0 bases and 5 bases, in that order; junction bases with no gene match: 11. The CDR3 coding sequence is TGTGCCAGCAGCTTAGATTCTAATTCGGACAGGGAGACTGAAGCTTTCTTT. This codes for CASSLDSNSDRETEAFF.

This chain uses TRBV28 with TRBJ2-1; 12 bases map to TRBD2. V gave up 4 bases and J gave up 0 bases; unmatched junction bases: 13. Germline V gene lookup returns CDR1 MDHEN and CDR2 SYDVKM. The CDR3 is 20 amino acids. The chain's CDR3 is CASSSPGLAGLGSSYNEQFF. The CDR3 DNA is TGTGCCAGCAGTTCCCCGGGACTAGCGGGCCTCGGAAGCTCCTACAATGAGCAGTTCTTC.

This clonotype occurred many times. The CDR3 loop is CASPRGGNREGEQFF. CDR3 nucleotide sequence: TGTGCCAGCCCCCGGGGAGGGAACAGGGAGGGTGAGCAGTTCTTC. The chain links TRBV12-3 or TRBV12-4 to TRBJ2-1; possibly TRBD2 for D (7 bases). This CDR3 comprises 15 residues. Trimming cost V 8 bases and J 9 bases, with 23 bases left between them.

CDR3 protein: CASYQINTRGTEAFF. CDR3 nucleotide sequence: TGTGCCAGCTACCAAATTAATACACGGGGCACTGAAGCTTTCTTT. The chain couples TRBV6-6 to TRBJ1-1; no reliable D call. The CDR3 runs to 15 residues. CDR1 is MNHNY, CDR2 SVGAGI, per germline (reference sequence). Trimming shortened V by 8 bases and J by 4 bases, and 20 bases separated the two germline ends.

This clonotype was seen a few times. This CDR3 is CASSHLDRGGGYTF. The CDR3 region has the DNA TGCGCCAGCAGCCACTTGGACAGGGGAGGTGGCTACACCTTC. The J gene is TRBJ1-2, the V gene TRBV4-3, with 9 bases fitting TRBD1. Germline CDR1 LGHNA, CDR2 YSLEER. This CDR3 region has 14 residues. Trimming cost V 3 bases and J 7 bases; bases outside gene matches: 6.

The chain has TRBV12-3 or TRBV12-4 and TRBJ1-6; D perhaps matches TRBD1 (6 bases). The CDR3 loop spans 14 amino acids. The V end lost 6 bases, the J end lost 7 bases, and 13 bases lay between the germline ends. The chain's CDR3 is CASRSGTTNSPLHF. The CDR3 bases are TGTGCCAGCAGGTCCGGGACAACCAATTCACCCCTCCACTTT.